This TCR beta chain was found in a study of cytomegalovirus exposure and HLA in healthy donors. Study outcomes and limitations: Researchers reported in a later analysis that common viral pathogens appeared linked to several top clusters.

A remark on this clone: Its antigen is not known.

PCR amplification relied on 60 Vbeta primers (plus 13 Jbeta primers). The method was immunoSEQ multiplex PCR; TCRdb's version includes in-frame clones alone and lacks a portion of them. The table records some 160,000 clones, roughly 82% of them present only once. Germline assignment: CDR1 SQVTM and CDR2 ANQGSEA. The CDR3 is 13 amino acids. V lost 3 bases to trimming and J lost 6 bases; unmatched junction nucleotides: 3. Sequenced material: PBMCs. The chain couples TRBV29-1 to TRBJ2-1; 9 nucleotides line up with TRBD2. This receptor was obtained from a woman aged 25 to 39 in good health and CMV-seronegative. CDR3 coding DNA: TGCAGCGTTGATATTAGCGGGAGCAATGAGCAGTTCTTC. Translating gives CSVDISGSNEQFF.